The clone carrying this TCR beta chain was seen a handful of times. The antigen is undetermined. This sample stems from a study of T cell repertoires in cytomegalovirus infection. Whole-study findings and limits: HLA-C-restricted CMV clonotypes gave the most frequent clonotype in two of eight donors.

TCRdb processed the reads anew with MiXCR; each CDR3 protein has one entry. This table has nearly 700,000 distinct CDR3 sequences, around 35% appearing once. The CDR3 runs to 17 residues. V dropped 8 bases and J dropped 0 bases, with 20 bases sitting between them. Germline loops: CDR1 SNHLY, CDR2 FYNNEI. The sequence derives from a human donor in good health (CMV status not recorded). Some clones in this sample may be carry-over from other donors' samples. The rearrangement uses TRBV2 and TRBJ2-1; D uncertain. This specimen was cultured PBMCs, taken from culture after CMV antigen stimulation. The CDR3, as DNA: TGTGCCAGCGCGTCCAGGTCGGCACCTAGCTCCTACAATGAGCAGTTCTTC. Its translation is CASASRSAPSSYNEQFF.